This paragraph covers one T cell receptor beta chain sequence. What it binds is unknown. Via MiXCR, TCRdb re-called the 5' RACE reads, giving one row per CDR3 protein. The table lists about 690,000 distinct CDR3 sequences, around 21% of them singletons. These data are taken from a study of identical twins. General observations from the study: Among beta out-of-frame sequences, excess sharing between twins appeared weaker.

Germline V gene lookup returns CDR1 LGHNA and CDR2 YNFKEQ. This CDR3 is 16 amino acids long. V gave up 1 base and J gave up 1 base, with 14 bases separating them. The same data also went into a second study, on T cells expressing NK-cell markers.

Sequencing input: PBMCs. The chain has TRBV4-2 and TRBJ2-7, with a weak D call TRBD2 (7 bases). This clonotype was sampled from a young woman in good health. In DNA, the CDR3 is TGTGCCAGCAGCCAAGGTGTGGGGGGGCTTTCCTACGAGCAGTACTTC. Amino acids: CASSQGVGGLSYEQYF.